This TCR beta chain emerged from a study of blood T cell repertoires in COVID-19 (dated by TCRdb to the early 2020s). In terms of the full investigation: Samples covering the acute and convalescent phases of COVID-19 were provided by collaborators in the United States, Italy and Spain. The dataset comprised deeply sampled blood TCRbeta repertoires from subjects exposed to, actively infected with, or recovered from COVID-19. The material from the prospective study consisted of cDNA or gDNA derived from T cells, B-cell-depleted T cells, or PBMCs. Where HLA class I and class II types were available, the types were taken from metadata supplied by the sample provider, not from assay-based typing. The samples were drawn from two sources: the first 160 participants of the ongoing ImmuneRACE study, and fewer than 1,500 subjects contributed by 6 global collaborators. The repertoires were released in a freely available public database meant as a resource for research on the immune response to SARS-CoV-2. The sample metadata nearly always contained a de-identified subject ID, COVID-19 status, age in years and sex. General findings and caveats noted by the study authors: The quantity of clinical and demographic metadata differed by source and by participant and was supplied without curation.

Trimming removed 0 bases from V and 2 bases from J; the gene matches leave 5 bases unexplained. The CDR3, cysteine through phenylalanine, is 16 amino acids long. Just CDR3 DNA is preserved here, 48 bases in frame from base 1. In the germline V gene, CDR1 corresponds to WSHSY and CDR2 to SAAADI. TCRbeta CDR3 regions were amplified from genomic DNA by means of the immunoSEQ Assay, a bias-controlled multiplex PCR. Regarding the original processing steps: The number of nucleated cells in each sample was estimated by amplification of reference gene primers within the assay. To quantify the absolute abundance of each unique TCRbeta CDR3 rearrangement, sequence reads were collapsed and filtered. For each sample, productive Simpson clonality was calculated as the square root of Simpson's diversity index over productive rearrangements. TCRdb holds this immuneACCESS table with in-frame rearrangements only. Some clones are missing; in checked studies, unresolved V genes explain under half, and the rest has no known cause. For V, J and clone size, that table is used; D and trimming come from the DNA. The sample table shows about 89,000 clones, and approximately 89% are seen once. The ten biggest clones cover approximately 0.45% of the sample.

Each collaborating institution followed its own protocols to collect whole blood in K2EDTA tubes. For TCRbeta analysis, collaborator samples were shipped as frozen whole blood, as isolated PBMCs, or as DNA extracted from either sample type. With regard to this clone: The clone's antigen remains unknown. One base away there is no much larger clone; base qualities are not given.

Sequencing was carried out using peripheral blood. The TCR originated in a man aged 55 to 70 with acute or convalescent COVID-19. The chain was built from TRBV10-2 and TRBJ2-5; 8 central bases correspond to TRBD2. The DNA is as follows: TGCGCCAGCAGTGAGTCGGGGCGGGGGGCGCAAGAGACCCAGTACTTC. It encodes CASSESGRGAQETQYF.